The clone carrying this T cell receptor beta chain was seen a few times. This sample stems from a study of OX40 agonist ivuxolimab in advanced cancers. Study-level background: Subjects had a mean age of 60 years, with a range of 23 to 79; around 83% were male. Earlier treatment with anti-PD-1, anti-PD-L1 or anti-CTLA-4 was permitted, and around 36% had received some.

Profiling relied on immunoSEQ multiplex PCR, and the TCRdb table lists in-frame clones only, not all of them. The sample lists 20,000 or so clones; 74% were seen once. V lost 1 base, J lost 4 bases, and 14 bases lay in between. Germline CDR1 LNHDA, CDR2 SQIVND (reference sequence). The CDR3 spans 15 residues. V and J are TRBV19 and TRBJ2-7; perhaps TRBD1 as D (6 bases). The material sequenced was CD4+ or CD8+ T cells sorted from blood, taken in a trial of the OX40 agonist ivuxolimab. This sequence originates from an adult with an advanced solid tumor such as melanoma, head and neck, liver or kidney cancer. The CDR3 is CASSIVETGGYEQYF. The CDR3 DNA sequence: TGTGCCAGTAGTATAGTGGAGACAGGAGGATACGAGCAGTACTTC.